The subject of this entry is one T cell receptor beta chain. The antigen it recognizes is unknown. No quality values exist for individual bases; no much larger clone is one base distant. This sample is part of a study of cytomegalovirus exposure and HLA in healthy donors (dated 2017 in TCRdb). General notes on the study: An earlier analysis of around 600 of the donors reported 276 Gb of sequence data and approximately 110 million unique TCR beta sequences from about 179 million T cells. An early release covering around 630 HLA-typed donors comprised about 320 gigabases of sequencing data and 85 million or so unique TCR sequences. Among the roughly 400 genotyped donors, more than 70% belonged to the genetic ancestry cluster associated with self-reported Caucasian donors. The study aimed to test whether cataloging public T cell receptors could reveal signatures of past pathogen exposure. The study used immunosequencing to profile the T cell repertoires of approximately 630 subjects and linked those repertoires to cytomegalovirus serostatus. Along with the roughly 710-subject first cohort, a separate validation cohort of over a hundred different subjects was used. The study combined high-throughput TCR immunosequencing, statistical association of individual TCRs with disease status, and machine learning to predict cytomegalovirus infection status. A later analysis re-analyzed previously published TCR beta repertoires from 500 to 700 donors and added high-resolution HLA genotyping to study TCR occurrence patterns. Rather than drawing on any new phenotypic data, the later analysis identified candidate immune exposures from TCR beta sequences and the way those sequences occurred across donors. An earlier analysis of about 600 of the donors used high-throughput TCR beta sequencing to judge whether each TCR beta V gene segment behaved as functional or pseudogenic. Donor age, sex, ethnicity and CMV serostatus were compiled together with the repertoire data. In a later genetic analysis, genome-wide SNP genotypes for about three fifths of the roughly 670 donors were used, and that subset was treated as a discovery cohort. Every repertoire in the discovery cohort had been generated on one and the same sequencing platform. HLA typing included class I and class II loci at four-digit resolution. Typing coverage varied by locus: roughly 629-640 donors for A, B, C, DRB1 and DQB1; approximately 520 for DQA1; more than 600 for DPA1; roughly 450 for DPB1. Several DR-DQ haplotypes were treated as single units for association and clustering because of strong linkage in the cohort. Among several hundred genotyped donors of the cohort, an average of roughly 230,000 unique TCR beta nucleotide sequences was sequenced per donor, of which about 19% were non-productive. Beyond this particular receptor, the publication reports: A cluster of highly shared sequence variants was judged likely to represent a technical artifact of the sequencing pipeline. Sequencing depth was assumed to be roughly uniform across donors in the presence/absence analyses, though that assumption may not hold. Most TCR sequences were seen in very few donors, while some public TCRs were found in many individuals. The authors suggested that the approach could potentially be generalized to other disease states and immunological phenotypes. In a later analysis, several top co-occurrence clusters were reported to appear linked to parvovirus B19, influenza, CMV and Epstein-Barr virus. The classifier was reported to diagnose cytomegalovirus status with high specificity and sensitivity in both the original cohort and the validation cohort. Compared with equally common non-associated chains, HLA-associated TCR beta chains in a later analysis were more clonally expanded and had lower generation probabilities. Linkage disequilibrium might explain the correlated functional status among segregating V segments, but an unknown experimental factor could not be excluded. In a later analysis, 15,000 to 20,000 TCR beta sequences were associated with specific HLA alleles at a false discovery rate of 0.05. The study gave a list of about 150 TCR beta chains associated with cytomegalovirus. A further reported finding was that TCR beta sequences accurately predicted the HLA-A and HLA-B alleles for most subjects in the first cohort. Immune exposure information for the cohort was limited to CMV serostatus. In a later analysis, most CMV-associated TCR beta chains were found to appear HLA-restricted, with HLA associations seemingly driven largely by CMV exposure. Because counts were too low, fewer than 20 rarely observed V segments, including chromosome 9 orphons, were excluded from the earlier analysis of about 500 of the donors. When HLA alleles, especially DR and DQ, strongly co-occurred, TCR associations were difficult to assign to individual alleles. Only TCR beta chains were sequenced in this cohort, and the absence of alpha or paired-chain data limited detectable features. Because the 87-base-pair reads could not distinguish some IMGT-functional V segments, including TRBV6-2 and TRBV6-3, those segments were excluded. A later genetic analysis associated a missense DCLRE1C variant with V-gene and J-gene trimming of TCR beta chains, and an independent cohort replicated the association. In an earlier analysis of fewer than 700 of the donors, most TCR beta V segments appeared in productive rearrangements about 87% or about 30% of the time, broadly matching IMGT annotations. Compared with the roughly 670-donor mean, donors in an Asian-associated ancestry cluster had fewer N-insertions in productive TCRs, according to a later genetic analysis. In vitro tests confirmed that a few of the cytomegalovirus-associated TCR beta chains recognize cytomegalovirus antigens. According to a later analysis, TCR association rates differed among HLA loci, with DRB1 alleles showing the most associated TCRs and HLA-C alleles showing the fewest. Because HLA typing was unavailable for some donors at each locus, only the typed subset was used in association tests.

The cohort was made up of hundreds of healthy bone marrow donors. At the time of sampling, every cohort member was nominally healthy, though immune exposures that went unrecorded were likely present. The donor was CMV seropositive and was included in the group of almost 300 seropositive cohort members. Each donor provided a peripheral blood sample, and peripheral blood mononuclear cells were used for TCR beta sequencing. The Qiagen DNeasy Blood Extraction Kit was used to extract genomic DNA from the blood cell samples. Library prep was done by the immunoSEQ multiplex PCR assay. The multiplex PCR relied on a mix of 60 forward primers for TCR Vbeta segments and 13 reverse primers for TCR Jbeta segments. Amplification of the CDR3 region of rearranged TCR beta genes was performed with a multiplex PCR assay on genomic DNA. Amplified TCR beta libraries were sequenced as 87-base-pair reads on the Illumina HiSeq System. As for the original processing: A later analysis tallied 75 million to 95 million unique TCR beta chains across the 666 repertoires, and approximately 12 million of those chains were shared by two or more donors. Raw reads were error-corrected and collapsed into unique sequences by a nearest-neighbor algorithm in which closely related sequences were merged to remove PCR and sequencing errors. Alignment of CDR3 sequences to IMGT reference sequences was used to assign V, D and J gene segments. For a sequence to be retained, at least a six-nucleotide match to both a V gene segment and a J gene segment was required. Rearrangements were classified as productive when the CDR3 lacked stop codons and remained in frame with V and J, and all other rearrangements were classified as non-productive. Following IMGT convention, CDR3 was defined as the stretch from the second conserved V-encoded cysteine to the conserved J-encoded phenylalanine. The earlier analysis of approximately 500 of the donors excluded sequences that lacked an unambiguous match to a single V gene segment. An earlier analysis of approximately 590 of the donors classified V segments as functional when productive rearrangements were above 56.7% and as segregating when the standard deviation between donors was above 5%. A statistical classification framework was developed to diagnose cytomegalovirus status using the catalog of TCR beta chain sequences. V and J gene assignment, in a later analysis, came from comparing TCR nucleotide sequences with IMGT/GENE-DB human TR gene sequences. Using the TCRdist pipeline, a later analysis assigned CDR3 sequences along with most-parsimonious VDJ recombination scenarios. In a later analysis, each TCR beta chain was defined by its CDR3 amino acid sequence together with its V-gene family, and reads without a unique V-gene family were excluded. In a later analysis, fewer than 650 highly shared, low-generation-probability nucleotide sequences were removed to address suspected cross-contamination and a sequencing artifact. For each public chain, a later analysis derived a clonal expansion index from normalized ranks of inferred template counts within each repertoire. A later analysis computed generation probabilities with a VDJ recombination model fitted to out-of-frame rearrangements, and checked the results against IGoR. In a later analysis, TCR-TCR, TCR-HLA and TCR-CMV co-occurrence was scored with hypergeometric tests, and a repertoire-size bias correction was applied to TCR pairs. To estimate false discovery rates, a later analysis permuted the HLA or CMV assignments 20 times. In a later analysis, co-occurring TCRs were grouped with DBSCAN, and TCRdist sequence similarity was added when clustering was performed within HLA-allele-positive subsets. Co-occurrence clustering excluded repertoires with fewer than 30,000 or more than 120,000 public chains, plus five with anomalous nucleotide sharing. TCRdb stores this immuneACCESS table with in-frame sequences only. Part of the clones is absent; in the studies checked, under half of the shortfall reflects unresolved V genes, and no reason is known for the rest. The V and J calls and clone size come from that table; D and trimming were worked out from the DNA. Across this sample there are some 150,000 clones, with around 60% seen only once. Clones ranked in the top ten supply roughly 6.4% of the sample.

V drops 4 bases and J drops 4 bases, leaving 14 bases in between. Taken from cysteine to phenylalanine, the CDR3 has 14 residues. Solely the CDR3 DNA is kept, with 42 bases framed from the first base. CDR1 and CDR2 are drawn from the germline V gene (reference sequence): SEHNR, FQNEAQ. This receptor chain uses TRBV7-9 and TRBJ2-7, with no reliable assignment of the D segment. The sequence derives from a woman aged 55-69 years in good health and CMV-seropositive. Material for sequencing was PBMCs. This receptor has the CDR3 CASSSIEPPYEQYF. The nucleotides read TGTGCCAGCAGCTCCATAGAGCCACCATACGAGCAGTACTTC.